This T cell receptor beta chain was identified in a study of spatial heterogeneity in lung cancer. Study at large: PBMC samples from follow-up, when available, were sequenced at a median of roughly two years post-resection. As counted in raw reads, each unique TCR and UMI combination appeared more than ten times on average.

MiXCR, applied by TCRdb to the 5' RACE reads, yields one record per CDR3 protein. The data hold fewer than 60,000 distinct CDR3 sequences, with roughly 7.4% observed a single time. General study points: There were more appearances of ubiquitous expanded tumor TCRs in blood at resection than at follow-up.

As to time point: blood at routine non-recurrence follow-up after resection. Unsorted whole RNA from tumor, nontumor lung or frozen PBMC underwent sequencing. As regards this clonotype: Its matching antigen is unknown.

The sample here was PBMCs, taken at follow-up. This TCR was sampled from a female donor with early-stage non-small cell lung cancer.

The CDR3 coding sequence is TGTGCCTGGAGCAGAACCTCCCGGGCAGATACGCAGTATTTT. Protein sequence: CAWSRTSRADTQYF. The chain links TRBV30 to TRBJ2-3; no firm D call. The CDR3 totals 14 residues. Trimming removed 3 bases at V and 4 bases at J, with 14 bases between. Germline assignment: CDR1 GTSNPN and CDR2 SVGIG (reference sequence).